One sample yielded the 25 T cell receptor beta chains listed below, sequenced in a study of T cell clonality in common variable immunodeficiency. Sequencing was performed with immunoSEQ multiplex PCR; in TCRdb, only in-frame clones are kept and a portion is missing. Altogether about 81,000 clones were found in the sample, and no singletons occur. The sample was peripheral blood mononuclear cells. Receptors originate from a person aged 18 to 75 in good health.

This clone has a count of ten or more. The read terminates 3 residues ahead of where the CDR3 ends, so the germline J gene completes it. V is TRBV14 and J is TRBJ1-2, with D perhaps TRBD1 (5 bases). V was shortened by 0 bases and J by 6 bases, with 14 bases between the two germline ends. The germline CDR1 and CDR2 sequences are SGHDN and FVKESK. The CDR3 totals 15 residues. CDR3 DNA, as far as it was read: TGTGCCAGCAGCCAAGATCTCCCGGGAGGGGATGGC. Protein sequence: CASSQDLPGGDG. The CDR3, in full, reads CASSQDLPGGDGYTF.

In its sample, this clone was seen many times. The read halts 3 residues ahead of the CDR3 end, with the missing end drawn from the germline J gene. V gene TRBV6-2 or TRBV6-3 combines with J gene TRBJ2-7; 8 bases match TRBD2. After removal of 2 bases from V and 2 bases from J, the junction contained 8 bases not matched to a gene. The CDR3 runs 16 residues. Germline values: CDR1 MNHEY, CDR2 SVGEGT. Partial CDR3 DNA: TGTGCCAGCAGTTACCAAACTAGCGGTCTTCCCTACGAG. Encoded protein: CASSYQTSGLPYE. In full, the CDR3 reads CASSYQTSGLPYEQYF.

Remarks on this clone: Sequencing ends 3 residues short of the CDR3 end; the germline J gene provides the rest. The chain carries TRBV19 and TRBJ2-2; TRBD2 agrees at 7 bases. The CDR3 sequence is 16 residues long. V was clipped by 6 bases and J by 1 base; unmatched bases: 8. In germline, CDR1 is LNHDA, CDR2 SQIVND (reference sequence). The sequenced CDR3 bases are TGTGCCAGTAGGAGAGCGGGAACGGAGAACACCGGGGAG. Protein sequence: CASRRAGTENTGE. The full CDR3 protein reads CASRRAGTENTGELFF.

This clone was detected many times. From the germline J gene comes the end of the CDR3, since the read stops 3 residues before it. The chain is built from TRBV29-1 and TRBJ2-3; 10 bases line up with TRBD1. The CDR3 has 15 residues. Germline CDR1 is SQVTM and CDR2 is ANQGSEA. After removal of 1 base from V and 1 base from J, the junction contained 2 bases not matched to a gene. The CDR3 bases that were read are TGCAGCGTTGAAGGGGGGACAGGGGGCACAGATACG. Protein: CSVEGGTGGTDT. The CDR3, in full, reads CSVEGGTGGTDTQYF.

This clone was seen repeatedly, ten times or more. CDR3 protein: CASSDWTTGANVLTF. The CDR3 bases that were read are TGTGCCAGCAGTGACTGGACTACTGGGGCCAACGTC. This sequence joins TRBV6-1 and TRBJ2-6, with D perhaps matching TRBD2 (6 bases). The CDR3 end lies 3 residues beyond the end of the read and is filled in from the germline J gene. CDR3 size: 15 residues. From germline, CDR1 is MNHNS and CDR2 SASEGT. Trimming left V 3 bases short and J 2 bases short, with 8 bases between.

This clone was recorded many times. The CDR3 here is CASSRSGRNYEQYF. CDR3 DNA (partial): TGTGCCAGTAGTAGGAGCGGCCGAAACTACGAG. V and J are TRBV19 and TRBJ2-7; D is possibly TRBD2 (5 bases). With the read ending 3 residues before the CDR3 end, the germline J gene is used to fill in that end. V lost 4 bases and J 3 bases, leaving 13 bases between the germline ends. The CDR3 totals 14 residues. Germline lookup yields CDR1 LNHDA and CDR2 SQIVND (reference sequence). Complete variable domain (other parts from reference TRBV19 and TRBJ2-7): DGGITQSPKYLFRKEGQNVTLSCEQNLNHDAMYWYRQDPGQGLRLIYYSQIVNDFQKGDIAEGYSVSREKKESFPLTVTSAQKNPTAFYLCASSRSGRNYEQYFGPGTRLTVT.

This clone was seen many times. The sequenced fragment ends 3 residues before the CDR3 boundary, so the rest is inferred from the germline J gene. The rearrangement joins TRBV11-2 to TRBJ2-1, with D hard to call. Germline assignment: CDR1 SGHAT and CDR2 FQNNGV. The CDR3 totals 15 residues. Trimming pared 5 bases from V and 5 bases from J, leaving 16 bases between. The CDR3 bases that were read are TGTGCCAGCAGCCCCTTTTCGGTGGTTAACAATGAG. Its translation is CASSPFSVVNNE. Given in full, the CDR3 is CASSPFSVVNNEQFF.

This clone was observed many times. The DNA ends 3 residues before the CDR3 does, and the rest of the CDR3 is filled in from the germline J gene. The rearrangement joins TRBV12-3 or TRBV12-4 to TRBJ1-2, with a tentative D call TRBD1 (5 bases). The CDR3 extends over 14 amino acids. The CDR3 DNA, read in part, is TGTGCCAGCAGTCCCCCTGGGGGGAGGTACGGC. Amino acids: CASSPPGGRYG. The whole CDR3 protein reads CASSPPGGRYGYTF.

Ten or more counts support this clone. The CDR3 end is not reached by the read, which stops 3 residues before it; the germline J gene fills it in. This sequence joins TRBV5-1 and TRBJ2-1; 9 bases map to TRBD2. The CDR3 length is 16 residues. Trimming cost V 4 bases and J 6 bases; bases outside gene matches: 11. Germline assignment: CDR1 SGHRS and CDR2 YFSETQ. Partial CDR3 DNA: TGCGCCAGCAGCCCATCCGGGACTAGCCCAATCAATGAG. Protein product: CASSPSGTSPINE. The whole CDR3 is CASSPSGTSPINEQFF.

This clone appeared many times. The read is 3 residues too short to cover the CDR3 end, so that end is filled in from the germline J gene. This rearrangement joins TRBV18 to TRBJ1-2, with a possible D match to TRBD1 (6 bases). The V end lost 3 bases, the J end lost 5 bases, and 13 bases lay between the germline ends. Per the germline V gene, CDR1 is KGHSH and CDR2 is LQKENI. CDR3 length: 14 residues. The CDR3 reads CASSPKAGDYGYTF. Partial CDR3 DNA: TGTGCCAGCTCACCGAAGGCAGGGGATTATGGC.

This clone appeared a few times. The observed sequence ends 3 residues before the CDR3 terminus, with the missing tail filled in from the germline J gene. J is TRBJ2-1 and V is TRBV10-2, with 8 bases identical to TRBD2. There are 14 residues in the CDR3. V dropped 2 bases and J dropped 9; count of bases not matched to a gene: 6. Germline V gives CDR1 WSHSY, CDR2 SAAADI. The CDR3 here is CASSESAGGTEQFF. The sequenced CDR3 bases are TGCGCCAGCAGTGAGAGCGCGGGAGGTACTGAG.

This clone was seen many times. The read comes to an end 3 residues before the CDR3 does, leaving the germline J gene to fill in the end. This chain links TRBV7-6 with TRBJ2-1; TRBD2 matches at 11 bases. Germline V CDR1 and CDR2: SGHVS, FNYEAQ. The CDR3 is 18 amino acids. The junction had 13 bases not matched to a gene; V was cut back by 0 bases and J by 9 bases. This CDR3 is CASSLAFLAGGAAREQFF. The CDR3 DNA, read in part, is TGTGCCAGCAGCTTAGCCTTTCTAGCGGGAGGAGCGGCCCGTGAG.

Of note for this clone: The read terminates 3 residues ahead of where the CDR3 ends, so the germline J gene completes it. J is TRBJ2-2 and V is TRBV2; 9 bases are shared with TRBD1. With V trimmed by 5 bases and J by 3 bases, 4 bases remained unmatched. The CDR3 is 15 residues long. Germline assignment: CDR1 SNHLY and CDR2 FYNNEI. The chain's CDR3 is CASSRTGEDTGELFF. CDR3 DNA, as far as it was read: TGTGCCAGCAGTCGGACAGGGGAGGACACCGGGGAG.

This clone was picked up many times. The missing CDR3 end, 3 residues past where the read stops, is filled in from the germline J gene. This sequence joins TRBV4-1 and TRBJ1-6, with 8 bases identical to TRBD1. The ends lost 0 bases at V and 10 bases at J; junction bases unmatched: 11. The CDR3 runs 17 residues. CDR1 MGHRA and CDR2 YSYEKL come from the germline V gene. The CDR3 spells CASSQEPSTGERSPLHF. The covered CDR3 bases are TGCGCCAGCAGCCAAGAACCTTCGACAGGGGAACGCTCACCC.

This clone has a handful of counts. The CDR3 end is not reached by the read, which stops 3 residues before it; the germline J gene fills it in. This chain joins TRBV11-2 and TRBJ2-5; 10 bases are shared with TRBD1. The CDR3 loop spans 15 amino acids. Per germline, CDR1 SGHAT and CDR2 FQNNGV. J was trimmed by 5 bases and V by 7 bases; bases with no gene match: 10. Partial CDR3 DNA: TGTGCCAGCACCACTTCCGGACAGGGGGGCGAGACC. This gives the protein CASTTSGQGGET. The entire CDR3 protein is CASTTSGQGGETQYF.

This clone was picked up many times. From the germline J gene comes the end of the CDR3, since the read stops 3 residues before it. Other DNA sequences in this specimen translate into the identical CDR3. J is TRBJ2-2 and V is TRBV7-3; 11 nucleotides match TRBD1. The V gene's germline CDR1 is SGHTA and CDR2 FQGTGA. V lost 6 bases and J lost 5; bases outside the gene matches: 2. The CDR3 contains 14 residues. The sequenced CDR3 bases are TGTGCCAGCAGTCGGGACAGGGGGACCGGGGAG. Amino acids: CASSRDRGTGE. The entire CDR3 protein reads CASSRDRGTGELFF. The full variable domain, rest sourced from reference TRBV7-3 and TRBJ2-2, is GAGVSQTPSNKVTEKGKYVELRCDPISGHTALYWYRQSLGQGPEFLIYFQGTGAADDSGLPNDRFFAVRPEGSVSTLKIQRTERGDSAVYLCASSRDRGTGELFFGEGSRLTVL.

In its sample, this clone was seen many times. The CDR3 extends 3 residues past the end of the read, so its final part is completed from the germline J gene. V gene TRBV19 combines with J gene TRBJ1-2; unclear D gene. With 8 bases removed from V and 7 bases from J, the gap between germline ends came to 17 bases. CDR1 and CDR2 (germline): LNHDA, SQIVND (reference sequence). The CDR3 is made up of 13 amino acids. CDR3 loop: CASRRIGRVGYTF. The CDR3 bases that were read are TGTGCCAGTCGCCGTATAGGGCGAGTTGGC.

This clone was seen many times. With the read ending 3 residues before the CDR3 end, the germline J gene is used to fill in that end. The rearrangement uses TRBV19 and TRBJ2-2; 7 nucleotides line up with TRBD1. This CDR3 spans 15 amino acids. Trimming at V came to 3 bases and at J to 4 bases, leaving 5 bases not matched to a gene. Germline V gene lookup returns CDR1 LNHDA and CDR2 SQIVND (reference sequence). The sequenced CDR3 bases are TGTGCCAGTAGTATCCGGAACAGGGGCACCGGGGAG. This translates into CASSIRNRGTGE. The full CDR3 is CASSIRNRGTGELFF.

This clone was recorded many times. Coverage ceases 3 residues before the CDR3 finishes, and the germline J gene fills in the end. This rearrangement joins TRBV7-2 to TRBJ2-1; D is perhaps TRBD2 (6 bases). Looked up from germline, CDR1 is SGHTA and CDR2 is FQGNSA. V lost 10 bases and J 0 bases, leaving 16 bases between the germline ends. The CDR3 is made up of 15 amino acids. The CDR3 spells CANRAGQSSYNEQFF. CDR3 DNA (partial): TGTGCCAACCGTGCGGGGCAGAGCTCCTACAATGAG. The complete variable domain, with remaining parts taken from reference TRBV7-2 and TRBJ2-1, reads GAGVSQSPSNKVTEKGKDVELRCDPISGHTALYWYRQSLGQGLEFLIYFQGNSAPDKSGLPSDRFSAERTGGSVSTLTIQRTQQEDSAVYLCANRAGQSSYNEQFFGPGTRLTVL.

This clone appeared many times. The read ends 3 residues before the CDR3 terminus; that terminus is restored from the germline J gene. The gene calls are TRBV6-4 and TRBJ1-2; D is undetermined. Germline V lookup: CDR1 MRHNA, CDR2 SNTAGT. Trimming took off 6 bases at V and 4 bases at J, with 18 bases between the two ends. CDR3 length: 15 residues. The CDR3 loop is CASSKRAGPPYGYTF. The DNA read from the CDR3 is TGTGCCAGCAGCAAGAGGGCAGGCCCCCCCTATGGC.

This clone was detected ten times or more. The read terminates 3 residues before the CDR3 end, so the remaining end is supplied by the germline J gene. The chain is built from TRBV20-1 and TRBJ2-1; D is unclear. Trimming removed 0 bases from V and 2 bases from J, with 14 bases in between. The CDR3 runs 16 residues. Germline V gene lookup returns CDR1 DFQATT and CDR2 SNEGSKA (reference sequence). Here the CDR3 reads CSARDLRLLAYNEQFF. The sequenced CDR3 bases are TGCAGTGCTAGAGATCTCAGGCTACTCGCCTACAATGAG.

Ten or more counts support this clone. The read falls 3 residues short of the CDR3 end, and the missing part is taken from the germline J gene. The chain is built from TRBV7-8 and TRBJ2-3, with TRBD2 matching over 15 bases. The CDR3 spans 15 residues. Germline-derived CDR1 and CDR2 are SGHVS and FQNEAQ. After removal of 6 bases from V and 4 bases from J, the junction contained 2 bases not matched to a gene. The CDR3 reads CASRRTSGRADTQYF. CDR3 DNA (partial): TGTGCCAGCAGAAGGACTAGCGGGAGGGCAGATACG.

This clone occurred a few times. Read coverage stops 3 residues before the CDR3 terminus; the germline J gene supplies the remainder. This chain joins TRBV2 and TRBJ1-5; no firm D call. CDR1 SNHLY and CDR2 FYNNEI come from the germline V gene. The CDR3 runs to 13 residues. Trimming removed 3 bases from V and 8 bases from J, with 11 bases in between. The DNA read from the CDR3 is TGTGCCAGCAGTGACTCCGAGTTAGAGCCC. Translation: CASSDSELEP. The whole CDR3 sequence is CASSDSELEPQHF. The full variable domain, with the rest looked up from reference TRBV2 and TRBJ1-5, is EPEVTQTPSHQVTQMGQEVILRCVPISNHLYFYWYRQILGQKVEFLVSFYNNEISEKSEIFDDQFSVERPDGSNFTLKIRSTKLEDSAMYFCASSDSELEPQHFGDGTRLSIL.

This clone was found many times. From the germline J gene comes the end of the CDR3, since the read stops 3 residues before it. V gene TRBV19 combines with J gene TRBJ2-5; TRBD2 aligns across 12 bases. J was trimmed by 0 bases and V by 3 bases; bases with no gene match: 2. The CDR3 contains 16 residues. Looked up from germline, CDR1 is LNHDA and CDR2 is SQIVND (reference sequence). Partial CDR3 DNA: TGTGCCAGTAGTATCCGGACTAGCGGGAACCAAGAGACC. Protein product: CASSIRTSGNQET. The whole CDR3 sequence reads CASSIRTSGNQETQYF. The full variable domain, completed using reference TRBV19 and TRBJ2-5, is DGGITQSPKYLFRKEGQNVTLSCEQNLNHDAMYWYRQDPGQGLRLIYYSQIVNDFQKGDIAEGYSVSREKKESFPLTVTSAQKNPTAFYLCASSIRTSGNQETQYFGPGTRLLVL.

This clone showed up many times. The sequenced fragment ends 3 residues before the CDR3 boundary, so the rest is inferred from the germline J gene. The same CDR3 can be traced to other DNA sequences in this sample. V is TRBV18 and J is TRBJ2-3; D is uncertain. Germline CDR1 is KGHSH and CDR2 is LQKENI. Trimming removed 0 bases from V and 2 bases from J, with 3 bases in between. This CDR3 region has 13 residues. CDR3 residues: CASSPPATDTQYF. The part of the CDR3 DNA that was read is TGTGCCAGCTCACCACCGGCCACAGATACG.